The present entry profiles one T cell receptor (beta chain) with its context. What it binds is not known. Some clones are missing from TCRdb's copy, which holds only in-frame ones; the method was immunoSEQ multiplex PCR. Of about 1.4 million clones listed, about 96% are singletons. This sample was taken from a study of shared clonotypes between healthy human individuals. General study results and limits: What naive subsets generally showed was a larger estimated richness than memory subsets showed.

Trimming shortened V by 0 bases and J by 5 bases, and 24 bases separated the two germline ends. CDR3 size: 19 residues. Germline loops: CDR1 SGDLS, CDR2 YYNGEE. The receptor was isolated from a man under 40 in good health. Source material: naive CD4+ T cells sorted from blood. Described subset: CD45RA+ positively selected. The chain recombines TRBV9 with TRBJ2-1; D tentatively fits TRBD1 or TRBD2 (5 bases each). This chain's CDR3 is CASSVVSGAWGSQNNEQFF. CDR3 sequence (DNA): TGTGCCAGCAGCGTAGTTTCTGGCGCTTGGGGGAGTCAAAACAATGAGCAGTTCTTC.